This T cell receptor beta chain originates from a study of sequential checkpoint blockade in melanoma. As for the study in general: First-line arms were nivolumab then ipilimumab, or the reverse, randomized 1:1.

The treatment here: randomized to nivolumab then ipilimumab (arm A) or the reverse (arm B). No patient had prior DNA-damaging chemotherapy. The CDR3 has 13 amino acids. The V gene lost 3 bases and the J gene lost 4 bases, with 10 bases spanning the gap. CDR1 and CDR2 (germline): SGHVS, FQNEAQ. TCRdb's table, derived via immunoSEQ multiplex PCR, lists solely in-frame clones and lacks some. This sample has fewer than 11,000 clones, with 73% found just once. The specimen was CD8+ T cells sorted from blood (inferred from file names), collected from a patient given nivolumab and ipilimumab in sequence. This sequence was found in a human donor with melanoma. The chain combines TRBV7-8 with TRBJ2-7; D is uncertain. DNA for the CDR3: TGTGCCAGCAGCTTCCGACAACAGTACGAGCAGTACTTC. Protein product: CASSFRQQYEQYF.